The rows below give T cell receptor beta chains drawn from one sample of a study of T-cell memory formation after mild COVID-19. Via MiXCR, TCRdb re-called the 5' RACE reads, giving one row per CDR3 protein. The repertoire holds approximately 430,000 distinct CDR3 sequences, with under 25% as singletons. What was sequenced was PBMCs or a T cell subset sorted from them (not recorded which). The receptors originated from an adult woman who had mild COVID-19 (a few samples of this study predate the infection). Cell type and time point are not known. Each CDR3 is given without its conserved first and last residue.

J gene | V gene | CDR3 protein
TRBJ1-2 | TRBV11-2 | ASSPEPGEGYT
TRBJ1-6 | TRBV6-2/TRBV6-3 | ASSYNRNNSPLH
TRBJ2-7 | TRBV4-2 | ASSPPTGSGVEQY
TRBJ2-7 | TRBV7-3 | ASSSGLAGGLNEQY
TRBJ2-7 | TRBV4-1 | ASSQGVVVRGTSYEQY
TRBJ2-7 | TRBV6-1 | ASSEALRGSSYEQY
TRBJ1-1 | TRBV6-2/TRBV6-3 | ASSYSERDSA
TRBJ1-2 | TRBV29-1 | SVGDRDYGYT
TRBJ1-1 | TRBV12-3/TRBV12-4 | ASSPRGGGVRAF
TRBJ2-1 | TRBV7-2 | ASSFSLGQAGEQF
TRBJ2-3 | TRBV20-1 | SASIDRGSLGTDTQY
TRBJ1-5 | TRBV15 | ATSPRDSNQPQH
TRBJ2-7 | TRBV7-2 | ASSTAGTSGTYEQY
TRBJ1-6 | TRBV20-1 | SARDRVSYNSPLH
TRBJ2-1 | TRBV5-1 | ASSRDLRGGNEQF
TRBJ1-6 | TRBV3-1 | ASSQSGRNSPLH
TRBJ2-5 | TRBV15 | ATSLDGRETQY
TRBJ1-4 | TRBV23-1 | ASSQPRDANATNEKLF
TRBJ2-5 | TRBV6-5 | ASSLGYGLQETQY
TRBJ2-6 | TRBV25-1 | ASSDRGNSGANVLT
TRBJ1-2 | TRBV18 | ASSPPGTYYGYT
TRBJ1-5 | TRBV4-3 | ASSAGKYSNQPQH
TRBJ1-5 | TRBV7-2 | ASSSGQGGSQPQH